This TCR beta chain emerged from a study of immune characterization of retroperitoneal liposarcoma. TCRdb reanalysed the PCR reads using MiXCR and keeps one entry per CDR3 protein. The repertoire holds about 10,000 distinct CDR3 sequences, with around 28% as singletons. Germline V gene lookup returns CDR1 SGHVS and CDR2 FQNEAQ. The CDR3 loop spans 15 amino acids. The V segment lost 6 bases and the J segment 1 base; nucleotides outside the gene matches: 2. This clonotype was counted only a few times. The sequenced sample consisted of tumor tissue. This clonotype was sampled from a male donor with retroperitoneal liposarcoma. V gene TRBV7-8 combines with J gene TRBJ2-2, with 10 bases identical to TRBD1. The CDR3 DNA is TGTGCCAGCAGAGGGGACAGGGGGAACACCGGGGAGCTGTTTTTT. It specifies CASRGDRGNTGELFF.